These 15 T cell receptor beta chains share one sample of origin, sequenced in a study of CD8+ T cells in alopecia areata. cDNA reverse transcribed from extracted RNA served as the sequencing template. TCRdb's table, derived via immunoSEQ multiplex PCR, lists solely in-frame clones and lacks some. The table lists over 85,000 clones, roughly two fifths of them singletons. Sequenced material: CD4+ T cells sorted from blood. Receptor source: a human donor with alopecia areata.

CDR3 coding DNA: TGTGCCAGCAGCCAAGACCGGGGGCGTGGGGCCAACGTCCTGACTTTC. It yields the protein CASSQDRGRGANVLTF. The chain employs TRBV14 and TRBJ2-6; D tentatively fits TRBD1 or TRBD2 (6 bases each). Trimming shortened V by 0 bases and J by 3 bases, and 9 bases separated the two germline ends. CDR3 length: 16 residues. CDR1 is SGHDN and CDR2 is FVKESK in the germline V gene.

This chain joins TRBV6-5 and TRBJ2-3; D is tentatively TRBD1 or TRBD2 (5 bases each). The germline V gene encodes CDR1 MNHEY and CDR2 SVGAGI. V lost 2 bases, J lost 0 bases, and 6 bases lay in between. This CDR3 is 14 amino acids long. The CDR3 sequence is CASSYRDSTDTQYF. Written as DNA, the CDR3 is TGTGCCAGCAGTTACCGGGACAGCACAGATACGCAGTATTTT.

The chain is built from TRBV29-1 and TRBJ2-5, with D possibly being TRBD1 or TRBD2 (5 bases each). The germline gives CDR1 SQVTM, CDR2 ANQGSEA. This CDR3 contains 15 residues. V was shortened by 4 bases and J by 4 bases, with 19 bases between the two germline ends. The CDR3 sequence: CSVVRRDPKRETQYF. For the CDR3, the DNA is TGCAGCGTTGTTCGCCGGGACCCGAAAAGAGAGACCCAGTACTTC.

This clone appeared a few times. The V call is TRBV4-3, the J call TRBJ1-2, with D perhaps TRBD1 (6 bases). Germline V gives CDR1 LGHNA, CDR2 YSLEER. With 0 bases removed from V and 4 bases from J, the gap between germline ends came to 9 bases. The CDR3 loop spans 14 amino acids. CDR3 sequence: CASSQDWTVYGYTF. The CDR3 bases are TGCGCCAGCAGCCAAGATTGGACAGTCTATGGCTACACCTTC.

The chain couples TRBV18 to TRBJ2-7, with 9 bases identical to TRBD1. Germline V CDR1 and CDR2: KGHSH, LQKENI. The CDR3 runs to 15 residues. The J segment lost 7 bases and the V segment lost 5 bases, leaving 12 bases of the junction unmatched. The CDR3 spells CASSSTGTGSGEQYF. The CDR3 DNA follows: TGTGCCAGCTCATCAACCGGGACAGGGTCTGGAGAGCAGTACTTC.

This clone was seen more than once but under ten times. This chain links TRBV7-2 with TRBJ2-6; D is possibly TRBD1 (6 bases). Germline values: CDR1 SGHTA, CDR2 FQGNSA. V lost 4 bases and J lost 2, with 12 bases in between. This CDR3 has 16 amino acids. The CDR3 region has the DNA TGTGCCAGCAGCTCGTCTGGGGGCGCTGGGGCCAACGTCCTGACTTTC. Its protein is CASSSSGGAGANVLTF. The full variable domain, rest sourced from reference TRBV7-2 and TRBJ2-6, is GAGVSQSPSNKVTEKGKDVELRCDPISGHTALYWYRQSLGQGLEFLIYFQGNSAPDKSGLPSDRFSAERTGGSVSTLTIQRTQQEDSAVYLCASSSSGGAGANVLTFGAGSRLTVL.

Only a few counts were recorded for this clone. The chain recombines TRBV19 with TRBJ1-5; the D is unclear. Trimming cost V 6 bases and J 0 bases, with 12 bases left between them. The germline V gene encodes CDR1 LNHDA and CDR2 SQIVND (reference sequence). The CDR3 is made up of 15 amino acids. This CDR3 is CASRTVLTSNQPQHF. In DNA form, the CDR3 reads TGTGCCAGTAGGACCGTATTAACTAGCAATCAGCCCCAGCATTTT.

This sequence joins TRBV29-1 and TRBJ2-5, with TRBD1 identical over 9 bases. The germline gives CDR1 SQVTM, CDR2 ANQGSEA. CDR3 length: 16 amino acids. The V gene end was trimmed by 6 bases and the J gene end by 0 bases; junction bases not matched to a gene: 11. The CDR3 DNA follows: TGCAGCGTCAGACGACAGGGGGGGAGCTACCAAGAGACCCAGTACTTC. Translating it yields CSVRRQGGSYQETQYF.

The chain couples TRBV6-6 to TRBJ2-2; D ambiguous. This CDR3 has 13 residues. Germline loops: CDR1 MNHNY, CDR2 SVGAGI (reference sequence). Trimming stripped 2 bases from V and 5 bases from J, with 6 bases between. Here the CDR3 DNA reads TGTGCCAGCAGTTACGGTCGAACCGGGGAGCTGTTTTTT. Translated, it gives CASSYGRTGELFF.

The rearrangement uses TRBV29-1 and TRBJ2-1; possible D gene TRBD1, 6 bases. Germline V gene lookup returns CDR1 SQVTM and CDR2 ANQGSEA. The ends were cut back, 4 bases at V and 5 bases at J, with 9 bases in the middle. The CDR3 is 12 amino acids. The CDR3 loop reads CSVVQGHNEQFF. CDR3 sequence (DNA): TGCAGCGTTGTACAGGGACACAATGAGCAGTTCTTC.

The chain is built from TRBV28 and TRBJ2-3, with D possibly matching TRBD1 (6 bases). Germline V gives CDR1 MDHEN, CDR2 SYDVKM. V was cut by 5 bases and J by 2 bases, with 14 bases left in between. CDR3 length: 15 amino acids. The CDR3 loop is CASSHPQGSTDTQYF. The CDR3 DNA reads TGTGCCAGCAGTCACCCACAGGGTTCCACAGATACGCAGTATTTT.

This chain connects TRBV14 to TRBJ2-1; 7 bases match TRBD1. Per the germline V gene, CDR1 is SGHDN and CDR2 is FVKESK. Trimming took 4 bases from V and 7 from J; bases not matched to a gene: 13. The CDR3 covers 16 residues. CDR3 sequence reads: CASSPRGGASRNEQFF. Written as DNA, the CDR3 is TGTGCCAGCAGCCCGAGAGGGGGCGCGTCGCGGAATGAGCAGTTCTTC.

The table lists this clone with a count of one. This rearrangement joins TRBV6-5 to TRBJ1-1, with D hard to call. The CDR3 is 14 residues long. V was pared by 7 bases and J by 6 bases, with 18 bases between. Germline V gene data show CDR1 as MNHEY and CDR2 as SVGAGI. Here the CDR3 DNA reads TGTGCCAGCACCCGGGAGGGAGGAGGAGCTGAAGCTTTCTTT. Protein sequence: CASTREGGGAEAFF.

This clone was picked up a small number of times. V and J are TRBV2 and TRBJ2-7, with TRBD1 identical over 9 bases. Trimming took 1 base from V and 3 from J; bases not matched to a gene: 4. This CDR3 spans 15 amino acids. Germline V gives CDR1 SNHLY, CDR2 FYNNEI. CDR3 sequence (DNA): TGTGCCAGCAGTGAAGGACAGGGGGGGATCTACGAGCAGTACTTC. Translating gives CASSEGQGGIYEQYF.

This clone came up once. The rearrangement links TRBV6-5 to TRBJ2-5; D ambiguous. The germline V gene encodes CDR1 MNHEY and CDR2 SVGAGI. The CDR3 length is 13 residues. V lost 2 bases and J 7 bases, leaving 11 bases between the germline ends. In DNA form, the CDR3 reads TGTGCCAGCAGTTACAGTATCTTCGGGACCCAGTACTTC. This translates into CASSYSIFGTQYF.